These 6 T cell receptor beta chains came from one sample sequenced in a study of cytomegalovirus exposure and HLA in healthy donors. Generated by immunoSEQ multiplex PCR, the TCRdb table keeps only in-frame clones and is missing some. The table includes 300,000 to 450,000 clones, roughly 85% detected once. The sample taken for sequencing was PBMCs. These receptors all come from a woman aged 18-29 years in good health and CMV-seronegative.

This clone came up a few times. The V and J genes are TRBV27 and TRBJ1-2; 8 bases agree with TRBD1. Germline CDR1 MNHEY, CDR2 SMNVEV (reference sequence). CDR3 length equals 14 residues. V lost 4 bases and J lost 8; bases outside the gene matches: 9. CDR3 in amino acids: CASSYDRGNTGYTF. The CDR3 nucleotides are TGTGCCAGCAGTTATGACAGGGGTAATACGGGCTACACCTTC.

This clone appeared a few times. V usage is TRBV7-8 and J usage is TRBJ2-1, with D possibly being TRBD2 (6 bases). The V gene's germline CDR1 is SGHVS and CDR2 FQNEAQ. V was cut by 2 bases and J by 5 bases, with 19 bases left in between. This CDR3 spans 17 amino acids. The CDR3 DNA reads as TGTGCCAGCAGCTTAAGGGTTTCCGGGAGATCGGACAATGAGCAGTTCTTC. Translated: CASSLRVSGRSDNEQFF.

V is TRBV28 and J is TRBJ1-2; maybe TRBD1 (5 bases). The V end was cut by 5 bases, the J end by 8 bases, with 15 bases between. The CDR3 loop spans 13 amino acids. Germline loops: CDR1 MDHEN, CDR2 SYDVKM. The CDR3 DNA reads TGTGCCAGCAGTCTACCGGGGGTTATAGGCTACACCTTC. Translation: CASSLPGVIGYTF.

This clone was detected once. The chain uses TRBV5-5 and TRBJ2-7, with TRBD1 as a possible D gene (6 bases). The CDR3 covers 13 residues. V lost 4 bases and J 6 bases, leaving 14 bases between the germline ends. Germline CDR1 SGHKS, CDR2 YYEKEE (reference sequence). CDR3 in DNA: TGTGCCAGCAGCGCTGGACAGCAGGGCGAGCAGTACTTC. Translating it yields CASSAGQQGEQYF.

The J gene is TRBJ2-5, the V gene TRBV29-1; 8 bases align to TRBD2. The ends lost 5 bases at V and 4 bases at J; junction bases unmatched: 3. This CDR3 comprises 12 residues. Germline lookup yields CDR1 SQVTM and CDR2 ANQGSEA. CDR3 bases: TGCAGCGTTAGAGCGGGGGTAGAGACCCAGTACTTC. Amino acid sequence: CSVRAGVETQYF.

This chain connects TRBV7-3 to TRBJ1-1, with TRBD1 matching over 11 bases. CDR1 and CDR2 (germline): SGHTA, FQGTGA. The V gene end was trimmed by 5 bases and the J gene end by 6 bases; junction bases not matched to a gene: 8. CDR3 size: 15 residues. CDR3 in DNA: TGTGCCAGCAGCCTCCGCCGGGACAGGGGGGCTGAAGCTTTCTTT. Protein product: CASSLRRDRGAEAFF.